This T cell receptor (beta chain) stems from a study of identical twins. Study-wide results and caveats: Where beta out-of-frame sequences were concerned, excess twin sharing was weaker. Compared with unrelated sharing, twin-shared out-of-frame alpha sequences had more low-probability sequences. It was out-of-frame TCR alpha sharing in monozygotic twins that models underestimated. The more abundant beta clonotypes in cord blood had fewer insertions, and memory repertoires did not show this.

Trimming stripped 3 bases from V and 7 bases from J, with 16 bases between. This CDR3 has 15 amino acids. The germline CDR1 and CDR2 sequences are SGHVS and FQNEAQ. TCRdb re-called the 5' RACE reads through MiXCR, storing one row per CDR3 protein. Of 690,000 or so distinct CDR3 sequences listed, 8.6% are singletons. This clonotype was counted only a few times. Its antigen remains unknown. Separately, the same data were catalogued under a study of yellow fever vaccine responses in identical twins.

This chain connects TRBV7-8 to TRBJ1-5; D is unclear. The sequence came from a woman aged 18-35 years in good health. Material: PBMCs. In DNA form, the CDR3 reads TGTGCCAGCAGCTTGGAGCTTGTAAGGAGCCAGCCCCAGCATTTT. Amino acid sequence: CASSLELVRSQPQHF.